This TCR beta chain is from a study of T-cell reconstitution after alpha-beta-depleted transplantation in children. The TCRbeta library was prepared with unique molecular identifiers. Via MiXCR, TCRdb re-called the PCR reads, giving one row per CDR3 protein. This table holds 170,000 or so distinct CDR3 sequences, about 6.8% found once. The CDR3 length is 14 residues. V was clipped by 0 bases and J by 6 bases, with 10 bases between them. The germline V gene encodes CDR1 MGHRA and CDR2 YSYEKL. The sample holds many counts of this clonotype. The J gene is TRBJ2-3, the V gene TRBV4-1; D is unclear. This sequence was found in a human donor who donated a stem cell graft to a child with Wiskott-Aldrich syndrome. This sample comprised PBMCs from the stem cell graft donor, obtained from the stem cell graft. The CDR3 region is CASSQDLGFDTQYF. The CDR3 nucleotides read TGCGCCAGCAGCCAAGATCTAGGGTTCGATACGCAGTATTTT.